The rows below give T cell receptor beta chains drawn from one sample of a study of control samples from healthy donors and cancer patients. Only in-frame clones appear in the TCRdb table, and some are missing; sequencing was by immunoSEQ multiplex PCR. The sample includes 100,000 to 120,000 clones, about 83% of them seen just once. Sequenced material: blood. The receptors were gathered from a woman aged 45 to 65 in good health. CDR3s include the opening cysteine and the closing phenylalanine or tryptophan. Fields, in order: clone size, V gene, J gene, D gene, CDR3 DNA, CDR3 protein. D genes are given only for firm matches. The size of a clone is reported for some rows only, either as once, few or many, or as a class for expanded clones.

>NA|TRBV3-1/TRBV3-2|TRBJ1-3|NA
TGTGCCAGCAGCCAAGTCCACACCATCTCTGGAAACACCATATATTTT
CASSQVHTISGNTIYF
>NA|TRBV15|TRBJ1-1|NA
TGTGCCACCAGCAGTCCCGCCGGGTACACTGAAGCTTTCTTT
CATSSPAGYTEAFF
>NA|TRBV19|TRBJ1-2|NA
TGTGCCAGTAGTAAAACAGAGGCGAAAGAGCCTAGCTACACCTTC
CASSKTEAKEPSYTF
>NA|TRBV2|TRBJ1-6|TRBD1
TGTGCCAGCAAGGGGACAGCGGGGGGTTCACCCCTCCACTTT
CASKGTAGGSPLHF
>NA|TRBV21-1|TRBJ2-1|NA
TGTGCCAGCAGCAAAAGGGATTGTGCCTACAATGAGCAGTTCTTC
CASSKRDCAYNEQFF
>NA|TRBV29-1|TRBJ2-7|TRBD1
TGCAGCGTTGAAGATCGACAGGGGGCAATGTACGAGCAGTACTTC
CSVEDRQGAMYEQYF
>NA|TRBV5-4|TRBJ1-1|NA
TGTGCCAGCAGCAAGGACAGCACCATGAACACTGAAGCTTTCTTT
CASSKDSTMNTEAFF
>NA|TRBV4-3|TRBJ1-2|NA
TGCGCCAGCAGCCAAGATGTCGCAGGTGCCTATGGCTACACCTTC
CASSQDVAGAYGYTF
>NA|TRBV19|TRBJ2-5|NA
TGTGCCAGTAGTATAGCCCCCCGCGGACCGAGACAAGAGACCCAGTACTTC
CASSIAPRGPRQETQYF
>NA|TRBV25-1|TRBJ2-5|TRBD1
TGTGCCAGCAGTGAATATGGGGACAGAGAGGAGACCCAGTACTTC
CASSEYGDREETQYF
>few|TRBV9|TRBJ2-2|TRBD1
TGTGCCGGCGGTCAGGGGGCGAACACCGGGGAGCTGTTTTTT
CAGGQGANTGELFF
>NA|TRBV28|TRBJ1-3|NA
TGTGCCAGCAGTTTATCAGGGAACCCTGGAAACACCATATATTTT
CASSLSGNPGNTIYF
>NA|TRBV21-1|TRBJ2-7|NA
TGTGCCAGCAGCGCGGGACTAGCGGCCAACGAGCAGTACTTC
CASSAGLAANEQYF
>NA|TRBV14|TRBJ1-1|NA
TGTGCCAGCAGCCAGCTCACGACTCGGGCTGAAGCTTTCTTT
CASSQLTTRAEAFF
>NA|TRBV10-3|TRBJ2-3|NA
TGTGCCAGCCATGGGCCAGGAATAACAGATACGCAGTATTTT
CASHGPGITDTQYF
>NA|TRBV10-3|TRBJ2-7|NA
TGTGCCATCAGTGATTCGGGGTACGAGCAGTACTTC
CAISDSGYEQYF
>NA|TRBV5-4|TRBJ1-2|TRBD1
TGTGCCAGCAGCCAGTCCGGGACAGGCGATTATGGCTACACCTTC
CASSQSGTGDYGYTF
>NA|TRBV7-9|TRBJ2-7|TRBD1
TGTGCCAGCAGCACATCCGGGACAGGGCTCAACGAGCAGTACTTC
CASSTSGTGLNEQYF
>NA|TRBV6-2/TRBV6-3|TRBJ2-3|TRBD1
TGTGCCAGCAGTCCCGGGACAGGGGGCATGAATACGCAGTATTTT
CASSPGTGGMNTQYF
>few|TRBV7-3|TRBJ1-2|TRBD1
TGTGCCAGCAGCTCGCAACAGGGGGCAGGTGGCTACACCTTC
CASSSQQGAGGYTF
>NA|TRBV27|TRBJ1-1|TRBD1
TGTGCCAGCAGTTTACAGGGGGGAGGCACTGAAGCTTTCTTT
CASSLQGGGTEAFF
>NA|TRBV7-2|TRBJ2-7|TRBD2
TGTGCCAGCAGCTTAGTTACTAGCGGGACCGAGCAGTACTTC
CASSLVTSGTEQYF
>NA|TRBV6-1|TRBJ2-7|TRBD2
TGTGCCAGCAGTGAAGGGGGACTAGCGCCCTACGAGCAGTACTTC
CASSEGGLAPYEQYF
>NA|TRBV3-1/TRBV3-2|TRBJ1-2|NA
TGTGCCAGCAGCCAAGAATGGACCTCTCGGTGGGGCTACACCTTC
CASSQEWTSRWGYTF
>NA|TRBV3-1/TRBV3-2|TRBJ1-2|NA
TGTGCCAGCAGCCAAGATCCCGGCAGAAACTATGGCTACACCTTC
CASSQDPGRNYGYTF
>once|TRBV29-1|TRBJ2-7|TRBD1
TGCAGCGTTGGGGGACAGACTACCTACGAGCAGTACTTC
CSVGGQTTYEQYF
>NA|TRBV3-1/TRBV3-2|TRBJ2-1|TRBD2
TGTGCCAGCAGCCAAGATTCGCTAGCGGGAGGCAATGAGCAGTTCTTC
CASSQDSLAGGNEQFF
>few|TRBV5-5|TRBJ1-2|NA
TGTGCCAGCAGCTTGGTCGCAGCCTCTAACTATGGCTACACCTTC
CASSLVAASNYGYTF
>NA|TRBV27|TRBJ2-1|TRBD2
TGTGCCAGCAGTTTCGGACTAGCGGGAGTTAGCAATGAGCAGTTCTTC
CASSFGLAGVSNEQFF
>NA|TRBV25-1|TRBJ2-1|NA
TGTGCCAGCAGTGTTAGCCACCAACCCTACAATGAGCAGTTCTTC
CASSVSHQPYNEQFF
>NA|TRBV27|TRBJ2-6|NA
TGTGCCAGCAGTCTATGGACACCTAGCTCTGGGGCCAACGTCCTGACTTTC
CASSLWTPSSGANVLTF
>NA|TRBV7-2|TRBJ1-5|NA
TGTGCCAGCAGCCCAGAGGTGGGCAATCAGCCCCAGCATTTT
CASSPEVGNQPQHF
>NA|TRBV6-5|TRBJ2-7|TRBD2
TGTGCCAGCAGTTACACCAAGCGGGGGGGCTACGAGCAGTACTTC
CASSYTKRGGYEQYF
>NA|TRBV5-5|TRBJ2-3|TRBD1
TGTGCCAGCAGCGGGACAGGGGATGTGAACACAGATACGCAGTATTTT
CASSGTGDVNTDTQYF
>once|TRBV29-1|TRBJ1-1|TRBD1
TGCAGCGTTTACAGGGGAGAATGGACTGAAGCTTTCTTT
CSVYRGEWTEAFF
>NA|TRBV28|TRBJ2-6|NA
TGTGCCAGCAGTTTATCTATGTTGGGGGGATCTGGGGCCAACGTCCTGACTTTC
CASSLSMLGGSGANVLTF
>NA|TRBV28|TRBJ1-2|NA
TGTGCCAGCAGACCCTACCGATCCGTCGACTACACCTTC
CASRPYRSVDYTF
>NA|TRBV27|TRBJ2-6|NA
TGTGCCAGCAGTCCGTACTCTGGGGCCAACGTCCTGACTTTC
CASSPYSGANVLTF
>NA|TRBV4-1|TRBJ1-4|TRBD1
TGCGCCAGCAGCCAAGATCTCATAGGACAGGGGAATCAAAAACTGTTTTTT
CASSQDLIGQGNQKLFF
>once|TRBV4-1|TRBJ2-7|NA
TGCGCCAGCAGCCAAGAGAGAACAGGGAATGAGCAGTACTTC
CASSQERTGNEQYF
>NA|TRBV7-9|TRBJ2-5|NA
TGTGCCAGCAGCGCCCGACCCAGCTATGAGACCCAGTACTTC
CASSARPSYETQYF
>NA|TRBV27|TRBJ1-6|NA
TGTGCCAGCACCATAAGAGGGGCTAATTCACCCCTCCACTTT
CASTIRGANSPLHF
>NA|TRBV18|TRBJ2-5|NA
TGTGCCAGCTCACCTGCGGCGGAGACCCAGTACTTC
CASSPAAETQYF